One sample yielded the 4 T cell receptor beta chains listed below, sequenced in a study of T cell repertoires in cytomegalovirus infection. No antigens are known for them. TCRdb ran MiXCR on the reads and lists one entry per CDR3 protein. The table shows approximately 590,000 distinct CDR3 sequences, with roughly 43% occurring only once. The sample in question was cultured PBMCs, obtained from culture after CMV antigen stimulation. The receptors come from a human donor in good health (CMV status not recorded). Some clones in this sample may be carry-over from other donors' samples.

The CDR3 DNA reads TGTGCCAGCAGCTCGCCCGAGGGACTACGCCCTGGTACGCAGTATTTT. Residues: CASSSPEGLRPGTQYF. V usage is TRBV11-2 and J usage is TRBJ2-3, with 7 bases that match TRBD2. Per the germline V gene, CDR1 is SGHAT and CDR2 is FQNNGV. CDR3 length: 16 amino acids. J gave up 8 bases and V 4 bases, and 15 bases lay outside the gene matches.

This clonotype was observed at least ten times. This chain uses TRBV7-2 with TRBJ1-2, with TRBD1 as a possible D gene (5 bases). Germline assignment: CDR1 SGHTA and CDR2 FQGNSA. The CDR3 loop spans 13 amino acids. V lost 5 bases, J lost 5 bases, and 12 bases lay in between. The chain's CDR3 is CASSLVTDYGYTF. CDR3 nucleotide sequence: TGTGCCAGCAGCCTCGTGACAGATTATGGCTACACCTTC.

This chain joins TRBV29-1 and TRBJ2-3; the match to TRBD2 covers 7 bases. Germline V CDR1 and CDR2: SQVTM, ANQGSEA. Germline trimming cut 6 bases from V and 0 bases from J; bases unmatched to any gene: 9. The CDR3 totals 15 residues. In nucleotides, the CDR3 is TGCAGCGTCGGCTCCTCTAGCGGTAGCACAGATACGCAGTATTTT. Encoded protein: CSVGSSSGSTDTQYF.

Many counts were recorded for this clonotype. The chain is built from TRBV12-3 or TRBV12-4 and TRBJ1-1, with TRBD1 matching over 10 bases. The ends lost 4 bases at V and 5 bases at J; junction bases unmatched: 4. The CDR3 spans 14 residues. The CDR3 sequence is CASSSVDRGTEAFF. DNA for the CDR3: TGTGCCAGCAGTTCCGTGGACAGGGGGACTGAAGCTTTCTTT.